Listed below are T cell receptor beta chains from one sample, sequenced in a study of T cells after yellow fever vaccination. TCRdb reprocessed the 5' RACE reads with MiXCR, giving one entry per CDR3 protein. The sample contains 250,000 to 400,000 distinct CDR3 sequences, over 4% of which appear only once. The source material was PBMCs, sampled 5 days after the yellow fever booster vaccination. All receptors derive from a man aged 18-30 years who received the YFV17D yellow fever vaccine. Both conserved end residues are part of each CDR3. Each record gives: J gene, clone size, V gene, D gene, CDR3 protein, CDR3 DNA. D genes are given only for firm matches. A row's size may be missing; if present it is once, few, many or a size class.

j_gene: TRBJ1-4
abundance: many
v_gene: TRBV20-1
d_gene: TRBD1
CDR3aa: CSATGEWGEKLFF
CDR3nt: TGCAGTGCCACAGGGGAATGGGGTGAAAAACTGTTTTTT

j_gene: TRBJ2-2
abundance: NA
v_gene: TRBV20-1
d_gene: TRBD2
CDR3aa: CSARTPSGGSGELFF
CDR3nt: TGCAGTGCTAGAACTCCTAGCGGGGGGTCCGGGGAGCTGTTTTTT

j_gene: TRBJ1-1
abundance: many
v_gene: TRBV4-1
d_gene: NA
CDR3aa: CASSQFLFTGSSEAFF
CDR3nt: TGCGCCAGCAGCCAATTTTTATTTACAGGGAGCTCGGAAGCTTTCTTT

j_gene: TRBJ1-1
abundance: many
v_gene: TRBV7-2
d_gene: TRBD1
CDR3aa: CASRVPGQYTEAFF
CDR3nt: TGTGCCAGCAGGGTTCCGGGACAGTACACTGAAGCTTTCTTT

j_gene: TRBJ1-5
abundance: NA
v_gene: TRBV24-1
d_gene: TRBD1
CDR3aa: CATSDPRTGINQPQHF
CDR3nt: TGTGCCACCAGTGATCCACGGACAGGGATCAATCAGCCCCAGCATTTT

j_gene: TRBJ2-5
abundance: few
v_gene: TRBV20-1
d_gene: NA
CDR3aa: CSALSVEGPGETQYF
CDR3nt: TGCAGTGCTCTCTCGGTAGAGGGGCCGGGCGAGACCCAGTACTTC

j_gene: TRBJ2-1
abundance: many
v_gene: TRBV7-9
d_gene: NA
CDR3aa: CASSFGRGNPYNEQFF
CDR3nt: TGTGCCAGCAGCTTTGGACGGGGGAACCCCTACAATGAGCAGTTCTTC

j_gene: TRBJ2-3
abundance: NA
v_gene: TRBV5-1
d_gene: NA
CDR3aa: CASSSGVLGDTQYF
CDR3nt: TGCGCCAGCAGCTCCGGGGTACTCGGGGATACGCAGTATTTT

j_gene: TRBJ1-1
abundance: few
v_gene: TRBV4-1
d_gene: NA
CDR3aa: CASSQDGGGTEAFF
CDR3nt: TGCGCCAGCAGCCAAGATGGGGGAGGCACTGAAGCTTTCTTT

j_gene: TRBJ1-3
abundance: few
v_gene: TRBV7-9
d_gene: NA
CDR3aa: CASRRDNSGNTIYF
CDR3nt: TGTGCCAGCAGAAGGGACAACTCTGGAAACACCATATATTTT

j_gene: TRBJ2-2
abundance: many
v_gene: TRBV9
d_gene: NA
CDR3aa: CASSVVGAAAGANTGELFF
CDR3nt: TGTGCCAGCAGCGTAGTAGGAGCCGCTGCGGGTGCGAACACCGGGGAGCTGTTTTTT

j_gene: TRBJ2-2
abundance: many
v_gene: TRBV7-9
d_gene: NA
CDR3aa: CASSLRDYTGELFF
CDR3nt: TGTGCCAGCAGCTTAAGAGACTACACCGGGGAGCTGTTTTTT

j_gene: TRBJ1-2
abundance: NA
v_gene: TRBV4-3
d_gene: NA
CDR3aa: CASSQDLFQGRSIYGYTF
CDR3nt: TGCGCCAGCAGCCAAGATTTATTTCAGGGACGCTCGATCTATGGCTACACCTTC

j_gene: TRBJ1-6
abundance: NA
v_gene: TRBV12-3/TRBV12-4
d_gene: NA
CDR3aa: CASSPRPYSPLHF
CDR3nt: TGTGCCAGCAGTCCCAGACCCTATTCACCCCTCCACTTT

j_gene: TRBJ2-3
abundance: few
v_gene: TRBV6-5
d_gene: TRBD1
CDR3aa: CASNRQGADTQYF
CDR3nt: TGTGCCAGCAACCGACAGGGTGCAGATACGCAGTATTTT

j_gene: TRBJ2-1
abundance: NA
v_gene: TRBV5-1
d_gene: NA
CDR3aa: CASSTGLDYNEQFF
CDR3nt: TGCGCCAGCAGCACGGGACTGGACTACAATGAGCAGTTCTTC

j_gene: TRBJ1-2
abundance: few
v_gene: TRBV15
d_gene: NA
CDR3aa: CATSRVLVYGYTF
CDR3nt: TGTGCCACCAGCAGAGTGCTGGTCTATGGCTACACCTTC

j_gene: TRBJ1-2
abundance: NA
v_gene: TRBV5-1
d_gene: TRBD1
CDR3aa: CASTSTQGAGGYTF
CDR3nt: TGCGCCAGCACCTCAACCCAGGGGGCTGGTGGCTACACCTTC

j_gene: TRBJ1-4
abundance: few
v_gene: TRBV19
d_gene: TRBD1
CDR3aa: CASSSQGAEKLFF
CDR3nt: TGTGCCAGTAGTTCTCAGGGGGCGGAAAAACTGTTTTTT

j_gene: TRBJ1-3
abundance: few
v_gene: TRBV3-1
d_gene: NA
CDR3aa: CASSQDGGPGNTIYF
CDR3nt: TGTGCCAGCAGCCAAGACGGGGGGCCTGGAAACACCATATATTTT

j_gene: TRBJ1-1
abundance: many
v_gene: TRBV4-3
d_gene: NA
CDR3aa: CASSQDRGGNTEAFF
CDR3nt: TGCGCCAGCAGCCAAGATAGGGGTGGGAACACTGAAGCTTTCTTT

j_gene: TRBJ2-7
abundance: NA
v_gene: TRBV5-5
d_gene: TRBD2
CDR3aa: CASSPGTSGGFYEQYF
CDR3nt: TGTGCCAGCAGCCCGGGGACTAGCGGGGGGTTCTACGAGCAGTACTTC

j_gene: TRBJ2-7
abundance: NA
v_gene: TRBV4-1
d_gene: NA
CDR3aa: CASSLGVGGPHYEQYF
CDR3nt: TGCGCCAGCAGCCTAGGAGTTGGCGGACCCCACTACGAGCAGTACTTC

j_gene: TRBJ2-1
abundance: few
v_gene: TRBV7-3
d_gene: NA
CDR3aa: CASSLTGGQGGNEQFF
CDR3nt: TGTGCCAGCAGCTTAACGGGGGGGCAGGGAGGCAATGAGCAGTTCTTC

j_gene: TRBJ1-1
abundance: few
v_gene: TRBV5-1
d_gene: TRBD1
CDR3aa: CASRRTGEFSTEAFF
CDR3nt: TGCGCCAGCAGGCGAACAGGGGAGTTTTCCACTGAAGCTTTCTTT

j_gene: TRBJ2-7
abundance: NA
v_gene: TRBV5-1
d_gene: NA
CDR3aa: CASSLQPPRPEQYF
CDR3nt: TGCGCCAGCAGCTTACAGCCTCCCAGGCCCGAGCAGTACTTC

j_gene: TRBJ2-5
abundance: many
v_gene: TRBV4-3
d_gene: TRBD2
CDR3aa: CASSQEPPTSGGSQYF
CDR3nt: TGCGCCAGCAGCCAAGAGCCGCCCACTAGCGGGGGCTCCCAGTACTTC

j_gene: TRBJ2-7
abundance: many
v_gene: TRBV3-1
d_gene: NA
CDR3aa: CASSQYSDEQYF
CDR3nt: TGTGCCAGCAGCCAATACAGCGACGAGCAGTACTTC

j_gene: TRBJ1-1
abundance: few
v_gene: TRBV7-2
d_gene: NA
CDR3aa: CASRGLRTTEAFF
CDR3nt: TGTGCCAGCAGAGGCCTCAGAACCACTGAAGCTTTCTTT

j_gene: TRBJ1-6
abundance: few
v_gene: TRBV7-2
d_gene: NA
CDR3aa: CASSWGGTLNSPLHF
CDR3nt: TGTGCCAGCAGCTGGGGAGGGACTCTTAATTCACCCCTCCACTTT

j_gene: TRBJ1-1
abundance: NA
v_gene: TRBV7-9
d_gene: TRBD1
CDR3aa: CASSLGPQGVHTEAFF
CDR3nt: TGTGCCAGCAGCTTAGGACCACAGGGGGTTCACACTGAAGCTTTCTTT

j_gene: TRBJ2-3
abundance: NA
v_gene: TRBV19
d_gene: TRBD2
CDR3aa: CASSIASGRDTQYF
CDR3nt: TGTGCCAGTAGTATCGCTAGCGGGAGGGATACGCAGTATTTT

j_gene: TRBJ1-1
abundance: few
v_gene: TRBV24-1
d_gene: NA
CDR3aa: CATSDLRGTGLDFF
CDR3nt: TGTGCCACCAGTGATTTGCGGGGAACAGGGCTGGATTTCTTT

j_gene: TRBJ2-5
abundance: NA
v_gene: TRBV11-2
d_gene: TRBD1
CDR3aa: CASSIWPGQSTGTQYF
CDR3nt: TGTGCCAGCAGCATATGGCCGGGACAGTCTACGGGGACCCAGTACTTC

j_gene: TRBJ1-1
abundance: few
v_gene: TRBV7-2
d_gene: NA
CDR3aa: CASRLYRAVNTEAFF
CDR3nt: TGTGCCAGCAGGCTCTACCGGGCAGTTAACACTGAAGCTTTCTTT

j_gene: TRBJ2-3
abundance: many
v_gene: TRBV10-3
d_gene: TRBD1
CDR3aa: CAISGDRGNTDTQYF
CDR3nt: TGTGCCATCAGCGGGGACAGGGGAAATACAGATACGCAGTATTTT

j_gene: TRBJ2-5
abundance: many
v_gene: TRBV7-9
d_gene: TRBD2
CDR3aa: CASSMLRLAGGQETQYF
CDR3nt: TGTGCCAGCAGCATGCTCCGCCTAGCGGGGGGCCAAGAGACCCAGTACTTC

j_gene: TRBJ1-1
abundance: many
v_gene: TRBV5-5
d_gene: NA
CDR3aa: CASSFSGHTEAFF
CDR3nt: TGTGCCAGCAGCTTCAGTGGGCACACTGAAGCTTTCTTT

j_gene: TRBJ2-5
abundance: few
v_gene: TRBV6-5
d_gene: NA
CDR3aa: CASSYWLKSQETQYF
CDR3nt: TGTGCCAGCAGTTACTGGCTAAAATCCCAAGAGACCCAGTACTTC

j_gene: TRBJ2-5
abundance: NA
v_gene: TRBV30
d_gene: NA
CDR3aa: CAWSVNSLETQYF
CDR3nt: TGTGCCTGGAGTGTGAATAGCTTAGAGACCCAGTACTTC

j_gene: TRBJ2-5
abundance: few
v_gene: TRBV11-2
d_gene: NA
CDR3aa: CASSGEGPTQYF
CDR3nt: TGTGCCAGCAGTGGCGAGGGGCCGACCCAGTACTTC

j_gene: TRBJ2-5
abundance: many
v_gene: TRBV11-2
d_gene: NA
CDR3aa: CASSAAGVTQETQYF
CDR3nt: TGTGCCAGCAGCGCGGCAGGGGTCACACAAGAGACCCAGTACTTC

j_gene: TRBJ1-1
abundance: many
v_gene: TRBV3-1
d_gene: NA
CDR3aa: CASSLVGGSNTEAFF
CDR3nt: TGTGCCAGCAGCCTAGTGGGGGGTTCGAACACTGAAGCTTTCTTT

j_gene: TRBJ2-1
abundance: few
v_gene: TRBV6-5
d_gene: NA
CDR3aa: CASSYSVRGGIYNEQFF
CDR3nt: TGTGCCAGCAGTTACTCAGTTCGGGGCGGAATCTACAATGAGCAGTTCTTC

j_gene: TRBJ2-1
abundance: NA
v_gene: TRBV25-1
d_gene: NA
CDR3aa: CASSDPGPKGSEQFF
CDR3nt: TGTGCCAGCAGTGACCCGGGACCGAAGGGCAGCGAGCAGTTCTTC

j_gene: TRBJ2-5
abundance: few
v_gene: TRBV7-2
d_gene: NA
CDR3aa: CASSLDFQETQYF
CDR3nt: TGTGCCAGCAGCTTAGACTTCCAAGAGACCCAGTACTTC

j_gene: TRBJ1-1
abundance: many
v_gene: TRBV10-3
d_gene: NA
CDR3aa: CAISESRDTEAFF
CDR3nt: TGTGCCATCAGTGAGTCAAGAGACACTGAAGCTTTCTTT

j_gene: TRBJ1-6
abundance: few
v_gene: TRBV7-2
d_gene: NA
CDR3aa: CASSNAYMGSPLHF
CDR3nt: TGTGCCAGCAGCAACGCTTATATGGGTTCACCCCTCCACTTT

j_gene: TRBJ2-7
abundance: few
v_gene: TRBV20-1
d_gene: NA
CDR3aa: CSARDGGYEQYF
CDR3nt: TGCAGTGCTAGAGATGGTGGATACGAGCAGTACTTC

j_gene: TRBJ2-3
abundance: few
v_gene: TRBV5-1
d_gene: NA
CDR3aa: CASSFGRATDTQYF
CDR3nt: TGCGCCAGCAGCTTCGGAAGGGCAACAGATACGCAGTATTTT

j_gene: TRBJ2-1
abundance: few
v_gene: TRBV18
d_gene: TRBD2
CDR3aa: CASSPAGGAYNEQFF
CDR3nt: TGTGCCAGCTCACCCGCCGGGGGGGCCTACAATGAGCAGTTCTTC

j_gene: TRBJ1-3
abundance: many
v_gene: TRBV28
d_gene: NA
CDR3aa: CASSLGGASGNTIYF
CDR3nt: TGTGCCAGCAGTTTAGGGGGCGCCTCGGGAAACACCATATATTTT

j_gene: TRBJ2-1
abundance: NA
v_gene: TRBV12-3/TRBV12-4
d_gene: NA
CDR3aa: CASNLFQSALISYNEQFF
CDR3nt: TGTGCCAGCAACCTATTCCAATCGGCCCTAATATCCTACAATGAGCAGTTCTTC

j_gene: TRBJ1-2
abundance: NA
v_gene: TRBV5-1
d_gene: NA
CDR3aa: CASSLGQNYTF
CDR3nt: TGCGCCAGCAGCTTAGGACAGAACTACACCTTC

j_gene: TRBJ1-1
abundance: NA
v_gene: TRBV5-6
d_gene: NA
CDR3aa: CASSLRQGSDTEAFF
CDR3nt: TGTGCCAGCAGCTTGCGGCAGGGCAGTGACACTGAAGCTTTCTTT

j_gene: TRBJ2-3
abundance: few
v_gene: TRBV6-2/TRBV6-3
d_gene: NA
CDR3aa: CASRPRDGGFRADTQYF
CDR3nt: TGTGCCAGCAGACCCCGGGACGGCGGATTTAGGGCAGATACGCAGTATTTT

j_gene: TRBJ2-3
abundance: many
v_gene: TRBV4-2
d_gene: NA
CDR3aa: CASSQGLARLTDTQYF
CDR3nt: TGTGCCAGCAGCCAAGGCCTAGCCCGCCTCACAGATACGCAGTATTTT